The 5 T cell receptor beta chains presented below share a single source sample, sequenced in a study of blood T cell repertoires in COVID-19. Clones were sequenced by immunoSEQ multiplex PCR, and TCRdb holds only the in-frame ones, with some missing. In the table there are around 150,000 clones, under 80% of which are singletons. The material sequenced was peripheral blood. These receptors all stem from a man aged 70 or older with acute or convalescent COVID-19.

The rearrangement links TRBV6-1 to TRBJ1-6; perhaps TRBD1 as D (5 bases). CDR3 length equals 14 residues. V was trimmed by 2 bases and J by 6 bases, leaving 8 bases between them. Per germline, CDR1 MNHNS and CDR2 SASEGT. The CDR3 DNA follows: TGTGCCAGCAGTGAACGACAGCCTAATTCACCCCTCCACTTT. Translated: CASSERQPNSPLHF.

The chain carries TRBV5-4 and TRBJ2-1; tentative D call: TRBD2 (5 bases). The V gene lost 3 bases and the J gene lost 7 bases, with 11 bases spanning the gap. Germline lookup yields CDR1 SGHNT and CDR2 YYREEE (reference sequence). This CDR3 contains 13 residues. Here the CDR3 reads CASSSHTGNEQFF. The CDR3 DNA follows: TGTGCCAGCAGCTCCCATACGGGAAATGAGCAGTTCTTC.

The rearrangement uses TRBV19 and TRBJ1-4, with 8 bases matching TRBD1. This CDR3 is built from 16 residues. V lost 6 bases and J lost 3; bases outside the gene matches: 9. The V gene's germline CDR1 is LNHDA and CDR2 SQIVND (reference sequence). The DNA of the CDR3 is TGTGCCAGTAGCAGACAGGGGCGTCTTCCTAATGAAAAACTGTTTTTT. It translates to CASSRQGRLPNEKLFF. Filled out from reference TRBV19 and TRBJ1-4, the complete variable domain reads DGGITQSPKYLFRKEGQNVTLSCEQNLNHDAMYWYRQDPGQGLRLIYYSQIVNDFQKGDIAEGYSVSREKKESFPLTVTSAQKNPTAFYLCASSRQGRLPNEKLFFGSGTQLSVL.

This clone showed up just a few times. Here the CDR3 reads CASSRSYSSPEQFF. In nucleotides, the CDR3 is TGTGCCAGCAGCCGGAGCTACTCCAGCCCGGAGCAGTTCTTC. The chain is built from TRBV16 and TRBJ2-1; D not resolved. The CDR3 has 14 amino acids. V lost 4 bases and J 10 bases, leaving 17 bases between the germline ends. Germline values: CDR1 KGHSY, CDR2 FQNENV.

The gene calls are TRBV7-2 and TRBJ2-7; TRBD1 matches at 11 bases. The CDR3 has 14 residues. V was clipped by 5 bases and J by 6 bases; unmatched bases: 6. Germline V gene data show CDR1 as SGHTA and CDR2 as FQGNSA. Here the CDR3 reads CASSKDRGQFEQYF. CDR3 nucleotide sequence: TGTGCCAGCAGCAAGGACAGGGGGCAGTTCGAGCAGTACTTC. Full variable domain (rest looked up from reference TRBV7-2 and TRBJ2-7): GAGVSQSPSNKVTEKGKDVELRCDPISGHTALYWYRQSLGQGLEFLIYFQGNSAPDKSGLPSDRFSAERTGGSVSTLTIQRTQQEDSAVYLCASSKDRGQFEQYFGPGTRLTVT.